Below are 22 T cell receptor beta chains sequenced from a single sample in a study of blood T cell repertoires in COVID-19. This table comes from immunoSEQ multiplex PCR, and its TCRdb copy is limited to in-frame clones, with some not included. There are around 250,000 clones in the sample; around 87% occur only once, and under 9% lies in the top ten. The material sequenced was peripheral blood. These receptors were taken from a woman between 70 and 85 years old with active or convalescent COVID-19.

The rearrangement uses TRBV18 and TRBJ1-1; D gene unclear. CDR3 size: 11 residues. Germline CDR1 is KGHSH and CDR2 is LQKENI. V shed 6 bases and J shed 1 base, with 3 bases lying between them. This CDR3 reads CASSANTEAFF. In DNA form, the CDR3 reads TGTGCCAGCTCGGCGAACACTGAAGCTTTCTTT. Combining the CDR3 with reference TRBV18 and TRBJ1-1 gives the whole variable domain NAGVMQNPRHLVRRRGQEARLRCSPMKGHSHVYWYRQLPEEGLKFMVYLQKENIIDESGMPKERFSAEFPKEGPSILRIQQVVRGDSAAYFCASSANTEAFFGQGTRLTVV.

In the case of this clone: This sample also contains other DNA sequences that code for the same CDR3. The chain recombines TRBV11-2 with TRBJ1-2; 7 nucleotides agree with TRBD1. The V segment lost 4 bases and the J segment 0 bases; nucleotides outside the gene matches: 2. Germline V gene lookup returns CDR1 SGHAT and CDR2 FQNNGV. The CDR3 has 14 residues. The CDR3 nucleotides read TGTGCCAGCAGCTCCGGGACAGCTAACTATGGCTACACCTTC. It translates to CASSSGTANYGYTF. Together with reference TRBV11-2 and TRBJ1-2, the CDR3 gives the full variable domain: EAGVAQSPRYKIIEKRQSVAFWCNPISGHATLYWYQQILGQGPKLLIQFQNNGVVDDSQLPKDRFSAERLKGVDSTLKIQPAKLEDSAVYLCASSSGTANYGYTFGSGTRLTVV.

V usage is TRBV6-5 and J usage is TRBJ2-3; 12 bases line up with TRBD2. CDR1 is MNHEY, CDR2 SVGAGI, per germline. The CDR3 has 15 residues. The junction had 5 bases not matched to a gene; V was cut back by 4 bases and J by 6 bases. CDR3 nucleotides: TGTGCCAGCAGTTGGGCTAGCGGGGGGGCCGATACGCAGTATTTT. Its translation is CASSWASGGADTQYF.

This clone showed up just once. This sequence joins TRBV5-6 and TRBJ2-5; maybe TRBD2 (6 bases). Germline values: CDR1 SGHDT, CDR2 YYEEEE. The CDR3 extends over 12 amino acids. The V and J ends lost 1 base and 5 bases respectively, with 6 bases between them. Here the CDR3 reads CASSLRGETQYF. The CDR3, as DNA: TGTGCCAGCAGCTTGCGGGGGGAGACCCAGTACTTC.

Comments on this clone: The germline gene is not matched at one end of the junction; a read error may be the cause. The rearrangement joins TRBV5-6 to TRBJ1-1, with D perhaps TRBD1 (5 bases). The CDR3 length is 11 residues. In germline, CDR1 is SGHDT, CDR2 YYEEEE. In nucleotides, the CDR3 is TGTGCCAGCAGCTTGTCAGCAGGGCAGGTCTTT. Encoded protein: CASSLSAGQVF.

This clone appeared once. CDR3: CASSSWTGSTEAFF. In DNA form, the CDR3 reads TGTGCCAGCAGCTCCTGGACAGGAAGCACTGAAGCTTTCTTT. The chain couples TRBV5-4 to TRBJ1-1, with 7 bases that match TRBD1. The V gene end was trimmed by 3 bases and the J gene end by 4 bases; junction bases not matched to a gene: 6. The CDR3 is 14 residues long. CDR1 is SGHNT and CDR2 is YYREEE in the germline V gene (reference sequence).

CDR3 in DNA: TGCGCCAGCAGTGTGCTGACTGCGAATGAGCAGTTCTTC. This sequence encodes CASSVLTANEQFF. V is TRBV10-2 and J is TRBJ2-1; D not certain. The germline gives CDR1 WSHSY, CDR2 SAAADI. This CDR3 is 13 amino acids long. V lost 4 bases, J lost 7 bases, and 11 bases lay in between.

This chain joins TRBV18 and TRBJ1-3; D remains unclear. The CDR3 consists of 16 residues. Germline assignment: CDR1 KGHSH and CDR2 LQKENI. V was trimmed by 1 base and J by 4 bases, leaving 14 bases between them. The CDR3 coding sequence is TGTGCCAGCTCACCACTTAGTTCCTCGGAGGGAAACACCATATATTTT. Encoded protein: CASSPLSSSEGNTIYF.

The chain employs TRBV27 and TRBJ1-1; 7 bases are shared with TRBD1. Germline CDR1 MNHEY, CDR2 SMNVEV (reference sequence). This CDR3 comprises 14 residues. V lost 6 bases, J lost 1 base, and 5 bases stayed unmatched. The CDR3: CASSKDRPNTEAFF. The CDR3 bases are TGTGCCAGCAGCAAGGACAGGCCGAACACTGAAGCTTTCTTT.

The V and J genes are TRBV11-3 and TRBJ1-1; tentative D call: TRBD1 (6 bases). V shed 6 bases and J shed 5 bases, with 19 bases lying between them. The CDR3 is made up of 15 amino acids. From germline, CDR1 is SGHNT and CDR2 YENEEA. This CDR3 is CASRRNKGGVTEAFF. The DNA for the CDR3 is TGTGCCAGCAGAAGGAATAAAGGGGGTGTGACTGAAGCTTTCTTT.

V usage is TRBV19 and J usage is TRBJ2-5, with TRBD1 matching over 8 bases. The J segment lost 3 bases and the V segment lost 2 bases, leaving 5 bases of the junction unmatched. The CDR3 has 15 residues. Looked up from germline, CDR1 is LNHDA and CDR2 is SQIVND (reference sequence). CDR3 residues: CASSIQGAEKETQYF. The CDR3 bases are TGTGCCAGTAGTATACAGGGGGCGGAGAAAGAGACCCAGTACTTC.

In this sample, this clone turned up a few times. The chain recombines TRBV5-6 with TRBJ2-7; the match to TRBD2 covers 12 bases. This CDR3 spans 16 amino acids. Germline CDR1 and CDR2: SGHDT and YYEEEE. The junction had 5 bases not matched to a gene; V was cut back by 4 bases and J by 0 bases. CDR3 nucleotides: TGTGCCAGCAGCCCGGGACTAGCGGGCAGCTCCTACGAGCAGTACTTC. This codes for CASSPGLAGSSYEQYF.

In regard to this clone: Other DNA sequences in the sample encode the same CDR3. V gene TRBV6-5 combines with J gene TRBJ2-5; D not certain. V lost 0 bases and J lost 1, with 6 bases in between. The CDR3 has 14 amino acids. Germline assignment: CDR1 MNHEY and CDR2 SVGAGI. The CDR3 DNA reads TGTGCCAGCAGTTACTCACGGGTCCAAGAGACCCAGTACTTC. Translation: CASSYSRVQETQYF.

The V and J genes are TRBV2 and TRBJ1-6; TRBD1 matches at 7 bases. The CDR3 is 13 residues long. CDR1 is SNHLY and CDR2 is FYNNEI in the germline V gene. V shed 7 bases and J 5 bases; nucleotides not matched to a gene: 2. The CDR3 loop is CASMGQNNSPLHF. The CDR3 DNA reads TGTGCCAGCATGGGACAGAATAATTCACCCCTCCACTTT. Variable domain in full (rest from reference TRBV2 and TRBJ1-6): EPEVTQTPSHQVTQMGQEVILRCVPISNHLYFYWYRQILGQKVEFLVSFYNNEISEKSEIFDDQFSVERPDGSNFTLKIRSTKLEDSAMYFCASMGQNNSPLHFGNGTRLTVT.

V gene TRBV11-2 combines with J gene TRBJ1-1; possibly TRBD1 for D (5 bases). V shed 8 bases and J shed 3 bases, with 28 bases lying between them. This CDR3 is built from 18 residues. CDR1 SGHAT and CDR2 FQNNGV come from the germline V gene. The DNA of the CDR3 is TGTGCCAGCGGCGGGATCCGGGACCTCCCCGGTTTCGACACTGAAGCTTTCTTT. The encoded protein is CASGGIRDLPGFDTEAFF.

The chain has TRBV6-6 and TRBJ1-1; D not certain. Per the germline V gene, CDR1 is MNHNY and CDR2 is SVGAGI (reference sequence). This CDR3 is built from 11 residues. The V end lost 8 bases, the J end lost 11 bases, and 15 bases lay between the germline ends. The CDR3 DNA follows: TGTGCCAGCCCGGTAGGAGCGAACGCTTTCTTT. It yields the protein CASPVGANAFF.

This sequence joins TRBV11-2 and TRBJ2-3; D possibly corresponds to TRBD1 (5 bases). Trimming cost V 0 bases and J 0 bases, with 10 bases left between them. The CDR3 contains 16 residues. Per germline, CDR1 SGHAT and CDR2 FQNNGV. This chain's CDR3 is CASSLDLRGSTDTQYF. The CDR3 DNA reads as TGTGCCAGCAGCTTAGATCTTAGGGGCAGCACAGATACGCAGTATTTT.

The rearrangement joins TRBV29-1 to TRBJ1-1; weak D call: TRBD1 (5 bases). CDR1 is SQVTM, CDR2 ANQGSEA, per germline. The germline V and J ends were trimmed by 4 bases and 3 bases, with 12 bases remaining between them. The CDR3 consists of 13 residues. The CDR3 loop reads CSVAQVGDTEAFF. As DNA, the CDR3 is TGCAGCGTTGCTCAGGTAGGGGACACTGAAGCTTTCTTT.

This chain connects TRBV24-1 to TRBJ2-3; D unclear. Germline lookup yields CDR1 KGHDR and CDR2 SFDVKD. The CDR3 runs to 12 residues. V gave up 9 bases and J gave up 0 bases, with 6 bases separating them. The CDR3 DNA reads TGTGCCACCGGCCTTAGCACAGATACGCAGTATTTT. Translation gives CATGLSTDTQYF.

This clone was seen just once. The chain joins TRBV10-3 to TRBJ2-7, with TRBD1 identical over 9 bases. The CDR3 is made up of 16 amino acids. Germline V CDR1 and CDR2: ENHRY, SYGVKD. With V trimmed by 0 bases and J by 0 bases, 3 bases remained unmatched. The CDR3 bases are TGTGCCATCAGTGAGTCGGGACAGGGTTCCTCCTACGAGCAGTACTTC. Translation: CAISESGQGSSYEQYF.

In this sample, this clone turned up a few times. V is TRBV19 and J is TRBJ2-1; the D gene is possibly TRBD2 (6 bases). Germline values: CDR1 LNHDA, CDR2 SQIVND (reference sequence). The CDR3 totals 17 residues. V shed 8 bases and J shed 3 bases, with 23 bases lying between them. The CDR3, as DNA: TGTGCCAGTTCGGACGGAGGGGCGGGGCAGAACTACAATGAGCAGTTCTTC. This sequence encodes CASSDGGAGQNYNEQFF.

The CDR3 bases are TGTGCCAGCAGTTACTCGTTAAGGGAGGTCGACTATGGCTACACCTTC. Protein sequence: CASSYSLREVDYGYTF. The gene calls are TRBV6-2 or TRBV6-3 and TRBJ1-2; unclear D gene. The V gene lost 0 bases and the J gene lost 3 bases, with 14 bases spanning the gap. In germline, CDR1 is MNHEY, CDR2 SVGEGT. This CDR3 comprises 16 residues.